The 25 T cell receptor beta chains below were found in one sample sequenced in a study of shared clonotypes between healthy human individuals. Only in-frame clones appear in the TCRdb table, and some are missing; sequencing was by immunoSEQ multiplex PCR. Here the sample spans under 2.5 million clones, about nine tenths being singletons. The specimen sequenced was naive CD4+ T cells from PBMCs. Noted subset: CD45RA+ positively selected. These receptors were collected from a man between 18 and 35 years old in good health. Some clones in this sample may be carry-over from other donors' samples.

This sequence joins TRBV27 and TRBJ1-4; 7 positions agree with TRBD1. In germline, CDR1 is MNHEY, CDR2 SMNVEV (reference sequence). The CDR3 loop spans 15 amino acids. After removal of 0 bases from V and 8 bases from J, the junction contained 6 bases not matched to a gene. CDR3 sequence: CASSLSAGGREKLFF. In DNA form, the CDR3 reads TGTGCCAGCAGTTTATCGGCAGGGGGGCGGGAAAAACTGTTTTTT.

V gene TRBV28 combines with J gene TRBJ2-1, with 13 bases identical to TRBD2. The V gene end was trimmed by 8 bases and the J gene end by 7 bases; junction bases not matched to a gene: 2. The CDR3 runs to 13 residues. Germline V CDR1 and CDR2: MDHEN, SYDVKM. CDR3 DNA: TGTGCCAGCTGGACTAGCGGGAGTAATGAGCAGTTCTTC. Protein: CASWTSGSNEQFF.

The rearrangement joins TRBV27 to TRBJ2-3; D is unresolved. V lost 2 bases and J lost 7, with 4 bases in between. Germline CDR1 and CDR2: MNHEY and SMNVEV (reference sequence). The CDR3 consists of 11 residues. CDR3 loop: CASSLRNTQYF. DNA for the CDR3: TGTGCCAGCAGTTTAAGGAATACGCAGTATTTT.

This chain connects TRBV5-1 to TRBJ1-1, with 11 bases lining up with TRBD1. CDR3 length equals 16 residues. In germline, CDR1 is SGHRS, CDR2 YFSETQ. V shed 4 bases and J 4 bases; nucleotides not matched to a gene: 9. As DNA, the CDR3 is TGCGCCAGCAGCGGCGGACAGGGGGCCCTTGTCACTGAAGCTTTCTTT. It is translated as CASSGGQGALVTEAFF.

This chain connects TRBV29-1 to TRBJ1-1; D is perhaps TRBD1 (5 bases). CDR1 and CDR2 (germline): SQVTM, ANQGSEA. V lost 6 bases and J 1 base, leaving 12 bases between the germline ends. The CDR3 totals 13 residues. Here the CDR3 reads CSVTRTSNTEAFF. The CDR3 DNA sequence: TGCAGCGTAACCCGGACATCGAACACTGAAGCTTTCTTT.

The chain recombines TRBV10-3 with TRBJ1-2, with TRBD1 identical over 7 bases. Unmatched junction bases numbered 11, after V lost 8 bases and J lost 8 bases. Germline V gene lookup returns CDR1 ENHRY and CDR2 SYGVKD. CDR3 length: 13 amino acids. CDR3 region: CAIGGQTGQGYTF. DNA for the CDR3: TGTGCCATCGGGGGACAGACGGGACAGGGCTACACCTTC.

The V and J genes are TRBV7-9 and TRBJ2-7; tentative D call: TRBD2 (6 bases). The CDR3 runs to 13 residues. Trimming pared 5 bases from V and 7 bases from J, leaving 15 bases between. The germline V gene encodes CDR1 SEHNR and CDR2 FQNEAQ (reference sequence). In nucleotides, the CDR3 is TGTGCCAGCAGCCCGCGCGGAGGAGGGGAGCAGTACTTC. Translation: CASSPRGGGEQYF.

J is TRBJ1-4 and V is TRBV6-6, with D maybe TRBD1 (6 bases). The CDR3 loop spans 15 amino acids. Germline V gives CDR1 MNHNY, CDR2 SVGAGI (reference sequence). V gave up 4 bases and J gave up 0 bases, with 9 bases separating them. The CDR3 loop is CASSWTAPTNEKLFF. The CDR3 DNA is TGTGCCAGCAGTTGGACAGCTCCAACTAATGAAAAACTGTTTTTT.

Details on this clone: Other DNA sequences in the sample encode the same CDR3. This chain connects TRBV5-1 to TRBJ2-5; 10 bases align to TRBD2. The CDR3 extends over 16 amino acids. J lost 1 base, V lost 0 bases, and 3 bases had no gene match. The germline V gene encodes CDR1 SGHRS and CDR2 YFSETQ. CDR3 DNA: TGCGCCAGCAGCTTGGCCGTAGCGGGGGGCCAAGAGACCCAGTACTTC. The encoded protein is CASSLAVAGGQETQYF.

To note about this clone: The sample holds other DNA sequences that translate to the same CDR3. The chain carries TRBV7-9 and TRBJ2-2; D is uncertain. Between the trimmed V and J ends, which lost 0 bases and 2 bases, there was a span of 10 bases. The germline V gene has CDR1 SEHNR and CDR2 FQNEAQ (reference sequence). This CDR3 comprises 16 residues. This chain's CDR3 is CASSLAGISNTGELFF. In nucleotides, the CDR3 is TGTGCCAGCAGCTTAGCGGGGATCTCCAACACCGGGGAGCTGTTTTTT.

The chain is built from TRBV19 and TRBJ1-3, with TRBD1 matching over 7 bases. V gave up 5 bases and J gave up 0 bases; unmatched junction bases: 7. Germline V gives CDR1 LNHDA, CDR2 SQIVND (reference sequence). This CDR3 is built from 16 residues. Here the CDR3 reads CASSPDRAVSGNTIYF. CDR3 sequence (DNA): TGTGCCAGTAGTCCCGACAGGGCCGTCTCTGGAAACACCATATATTTT.

This rearrangement joins TRBV6-5 to TRBJ1-2; D is perhaps TRBD1 (5 bases). The CDR3 loop spans 14 amino acids. Germline CDR1 is MNHEY and CDR2 is SVGAGI. With 2 bases removed from V and 6 bases from J, the gap between germline ends came to 13 bases. The CDR3 is CASSYLGLGDGYTF. CDR3 nucleotide sequence: TGTGCCAGCAGTTACCTCGGGTTGGGGGATGGCTACACCTTC.

The V gene is TRBV7-3, the J gene TRBJ2-5; D perhaps matches TRBD2 (5 bases). Between the trimmed V and J ends, which lost 5 bases and 5 bases, there was a span of 12 bases. The CDR3 contains 13 residues. Germline CDR1 and CDR2: SGHTA and FQGTGA. CDR3 sequence reads: CASSLSEAETQYF. In DNA form, the CDR3 reads TGTGCCAGCAGCCTTAGCGAGGCGGAGACCCAGTACTTC.

J is TRBJ2-5 and V is TRBV28; TRBD1 matches 11 bases. The junction had 5 bases not matched to a gene; V was cut back by 8 bases and J by 0 bases. The CDR3 sequence is 15 residues long. CDR1 MDHEN and CDR2 SYDVKM come from the germline V gene. The CDR3 protein is CASSRTGGYQETQYF. The DNA of the CDR3 is TGTGCCAGCTCTAGGACAGGGGGCTACCAAGAGACCCAGTACTTC.

The DNA of the CDR3 is TGTGCCTGGAGTATGCCCAGCGGGGGGGAGACCCAGTACTTC. This encodes CAWSMPSGGETQYF. The chain has TRBV30 and TRBJ2-5; 9 bases fit TRBD2. This CDR3 is built from 14 residues. CDR1 is GTSNPN, CDR2 SVGIG, per germline (reference sequence). V lost 2 bases to trimming and J lost 5 bases; unmatched junction nucleotides: 6.

This clone was detected only once. The rearrangement uses TRBV10-3 and TRBJ2-7; TRBD2 matches 10 bases. V was pared by 8 bases and J by 4 bases, with 14 bases of the junction left unmatched. CDR3 length: 16 amino acids. Germline-derived CDR1 and CDR2 are ENHRY and SYGVKD. The CDR3 DNA is TGTGCCATCTCGCCGGGGGGGACTAGCGTCGGGTACGAGCAGTACTTC. Its translation is CAISPGGTSVGYEQYF.

Concerning this clone: Additional DNA sequences in this sample encode the identical CDR3. The chain employs TRBV5-1 and TRBJ2-2, with 12 bases fitting TRBD2. This CDR3 region has 15 residues. The germline V gene encodes CDR1 SGHRS and CDR2 YFSETQ. Trimming removed 2 bases from V and 6 bases from J; junction bases left unmatched: 2. CDR3 sequence: CASSFLAGGAGELFF. Written as DNA, the CDR3 is TGCGCCAGCAGCTTCCTAGCGGGAGGGGCCGGGGAGCTGTTTTTT.

This clone was observed once. The CDR3 bases are TGTGCCAGCTCACCACGGTTCAGCCCGCCTCATGAAAACACCATATATTTT. Its translation is CASSPRFSPPHENTIYF. This rearrangement joins TRBV18 to TRBJ1-3; D call uncertain. Trimming removed 1 base from V and 6 bases from J, with 19 bases in between. The CDR3 runs to 17 residues. The V gene's germline CDR1 is KGHSH and CDR2 LQKENI.

This clone has only one observation. The rearrangement uses TRBV2 and TRBJ2-1, with D unclear. Germline CDR1 reads SNHLY; CDR2 reads FYNNEI. V was pared by 4 bases and J by 8 bases, with 18 bases between. The CDR3 loop spans 15 amino acids. The CDR3 spells CASSGSGNDGDEQFF. The DNA for the CDR3 is TGTGCCAGCAGTGGTTCAGGCAACGATGGGGATGAGCAGTTCTTC.

The chain has TRBV18 and TRBJ1-3; D ambiguous. Germline lookup yields CDR1 KGHSH and CDR2 LQKENI. The CDR3 spans 17 residues. V lost 6 bases and J 0 bases, leaving 18 bases between the germline ends. The CDR3 DNA sequence: TGTGCCAGCTCCTCCAATACCGGGATTCTCTCTGGAAACACCATATATTTT. This codes for CASSSNTGILSGNTIYF.

The chain has TRBV10-1 and TRBJ2-7, with unresolved D. The CDR3 length is 15 residues. The V gene lost 5 bases and the J gene lost 3 bases, with 17 bases spanning the gap. The germline CDR1 and CDR2 sequences are WNHNN and SYGVQD (reference sequence). CDR3 nucleotides: TGCGCCAGCAGTCCCGACATCCAGGAAAACTACGAGCAGTACTTC. Translated: CASSPDIQENYEQYF.

In the case of this clone: Different DNA sequences within this sample yield the same CDR3. CDR3 sequence reads: CASSRGAGNTIYF. In DNA form, the CDR3 reads TGTGCCAGCAGCCGGGGCGCCGGAAACACCATATATTTT. The chain couples TRBV7-2 to TRBJ1-3; possible D gene TRBD1, 5 bases. Germline-derived CDR1 and CDR2 are SGHTA and FQGNSA. The CDR3 is 13 residues long. With 5 bases removed from V and 4 bases from J, the gap between germline ends came to 9 bases.

V gene TRBV2 combines with J gene TRBJ1-3, with TRBD1 identical over 7 bases. Germline values: CDR1 SNHLY, CDR2 FYNNEI. V shed 5 bases, J shed 0 bases, and the junction held 7 bases outside the gene matches. This CDR3 is built from 16 residues. The CDR3 region has the DNA TGTGCCAGCAGTAAGGGACAGCTAGACTCTGGAAACACCATATATTTT. It specifies CASSKGQLDSGNTIYF.

A single count supports this clone. The chain has TRBV10-2 and TRBJ2-3, with D perhaps TRBD2 (6 bases). Trimming took off 9 bases at V and 1 base at J, with 17 bases between the two ends. This CDR3 comprises 15 residues. Germline assignment: CDR1 WSHSY and CDR2 SAAADI. CDR3: CASTLVGGGTDTQYF. CDR3 DNA: TGCGCCAGTACCTTAGTGGGGGGTGGCACAGATACGCAGTATTTT.

This chain links TRBV9 with TRBJ1-1; possible D gene TRBD1, 6 bases. The CDR3 contains 13 residues. Between the trimmed V and J ends, which lost 4 bases and 1 base, there was a span of 8 bases. CDR1 is SGDLS, CDR2 YYNGEE, per germline. The CDR3 here is CASSRQENTEAFF. CDR3 DNA: TGTGCCAGCAGCAGACAGGAGAACACTGAAGCTTTCTTT.